One sample yielded the 8 T cell receptor beta chains listed below, sequenced in a study of patients and donors after allogeneic stem cell transplantation. TCRdb passed the RT-PCR reads through MiXCR, listing each CDR3 protein once. The table lists a few hundred thousand distinct CDR3 sequences, around 40% of them singletons. The sequencing input was blood, either unsorted or a sorted T cell fraction (not recorded which). Receptors were obtained from a human donor who was either an allogeneic HSCT recipient or a stem cell or donor lymphocyte infusion donor (not recorded which). It is not recorded whose cells these are; they may come from a transplant donor.

The chain uses TRBV20-1 and TRBJ1-1; D possibly corresponds to TRBD1 (6 bases). The germline gives CDR1 DFQATT, CDR2 SNEGSKA (reference sequence). This CDR3 is built from 12 residues. This chain's CDR3 is CSARGVNTEAFF. The CDR3 DNA reads TGCAGCGCCAGGGGTGTTAACACTGAAGCTTTCTTT.

This clonotype was counted only a few times. V and J are TRBV28 and TRBJ2-7; weak D call: TRBD2 (5 bases). Looked up from germline, CDR1 is MDHEN and CDR2 is SYDVKM. Trimming shortened V by 6 bases and J by 0 bases, and 9 bases separated the two germline ends. The CDR3 runs 13 residues. CDR3 nucleotides: TGTGCCAGCAGAAAAGGGAGCTCCTACGAGCAGTACTTC. It translates to CASRKGSSYEQYF.

The J gene is TRBJ2-3, the V gene TRBV20-1, with TRBD2 matching 8 bases. The germline gives CDR1 DFQATT, CDR2 SNEGSKA (reference sequence). This CDR3 is 15 amino acids long. The J segment lost 6 bases and the V segment lost 6 bases, leaving 14 bases of the junction unmatched. CDR3 residues: CSALGSSGWGDTQYF. The CDR3 bases are TGCAGTGCCCTAGGGTCTAGCGGGTGGGGGGATACGCAGTATTTT.

The genes are TRBV12-3 or TRBV12-4 and TRBJ2-4; D might be TRBD2 (5 bases). Trimming removed 8 bases at V and 7 bases at J, with 15 bases between. This CDR3 has 13 residues. The CDR3, as DNA: TGTGCCAGCGCCAAGTCTGGCGGGAACATTCAGTACTTC. It yields the protein CASAKSGGNIQYF.

A few counts support this clonotype. The V and J genes are TRBV2 and TRBJ1-2, with 7 bases that match TRBD1. J lost 0 bases, V lost 8 bases, and 9 bases had no gene match. CDR3 size: 15 residues. Looked up from germline, CDR1 is SNHLY and CDR2 is FYNNEI. In nucleotides, the CDR3 is TGTGCCAGCGGGACAGCGACCAAGCCTAACTATGGCTACACCTTC. Translating it yields CASGTATKPNYGYTF. Full variable domain (rest looked up from reference TRBV2 and TRBJ1-2): EPEVTQTPSHQVTQMGQEVILRCVPISNHLYFYWYRQILGQKVEFLVSFYNNEISEKSEIFDDQFSVERPDGSNFTLKIRSTKLEDSAMYFCASGTATKPNYGYTFGSGTRLTVV.

The sample holds a few counts of this clonotype. The chain recombines TRBV28 with TRBJ1-6, with a possible D match to TRBD1 (5 bases). V dropped 2 bases and J dropped 6 bases, with 11 bases sitting between them. Looked up from germline, CDR1 is MDHEN and CDR2 is SYDVKM. The CDR3 has 15 amino acids. CDR3 residues: CASSLAGTANSPLHF. CDR3 in DNA: TGTGCCAGCAGTTTAGCCGGGACTGCTAATTCACCCCTCCACTTT. The variable domain in full, with the rest retrieved from reference TRBV28 and TRBJ1-6, is DVKVTQSSRYLVKRTGEKVFLECVQDMDHENMFWYRQDPGLGLRLIYFSYDVKMKEKGDIPEGYSVSREKKERFSLILESASTNQTSMYLCASSLAGTANSPLHFGNGTRLTVT.

This rearrangement joins TRBV5-1 to TRBJ1-1, with a weak D call TRBD1 (6 bases). The CDR3 is 15 amino acids. The germline gives CDR1 SGHRS, CDR2 YFSETQ. The ends were cut back, 3 bases at V and 8 bases at J, with 20 bases in the middle. CDR3 coding DNA: TGCGCCAGCAGCTCAACCGCACTCCAGGGACAAGAAGCTTTCTTT. It yields the protein CASSSTALQGQEAFF.

This clonotype was seen just once. The V call is TRBV5-1, the J call TRBJ2-3, with 7 bases lining up with TRBD2. V trimming: 4 bases; J trimming: 0 bases; junction bases outside the gene matches: 11. CDR3 length: 17 residues. CDR1 is SGHRS and CDR2 is YFSETQ in the germline V gene. The DNA of the CDR3 is TGCGCCAGCAGCCCGCCTCGAGCGGGAACTAGCACAGATACGCAGTATTTT. It codes for CASSPPRAGTSTDTQYF.